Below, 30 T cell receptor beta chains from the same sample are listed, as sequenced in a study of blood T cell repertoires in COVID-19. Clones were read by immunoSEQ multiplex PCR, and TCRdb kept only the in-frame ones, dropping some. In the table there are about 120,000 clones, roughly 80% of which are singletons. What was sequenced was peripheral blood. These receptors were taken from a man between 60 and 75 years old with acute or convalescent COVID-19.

The DNA for the CDR3 is TGTGCCAGCAGCAGAGGAGCGGGGGGAACCACAGATACGCAGTATTTT. Amino acids: CASSRGAGGTTDTQYF. The V gene is TRBV5-4, the J gene TRBJ2-3, with TRBD2 identical over 9 bases. The CDR3 runs to 16 residues. The germline V gene has CDR1 SGHNT and CDR2 YYREEE (reference sequence). The V and J ends lost 4 bases and 2 bases, in that order; junction bases with no gene match: 8. The complete variable domain, with remaining parts taken from reference TRBV5-4 and TRBJ2-3, reads ETGVTQSPTHLIKTRGQQVTLRCSSQSGHNTVSWYQQALGQGPQFIFQYYREEENGRGNFPPRFSGLQFPNYSSELNVNALELDDSALYLCASSRGAGGTTDTQYFGPGTRLTVL.

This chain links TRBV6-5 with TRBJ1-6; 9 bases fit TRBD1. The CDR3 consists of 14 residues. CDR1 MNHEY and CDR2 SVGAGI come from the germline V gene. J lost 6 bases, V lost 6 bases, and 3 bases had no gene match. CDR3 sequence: CASSWTGANSPLHF. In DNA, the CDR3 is TGTGCCAGCAGCTGGACAGGGGCTAATTCACCCCTCCACTTT.

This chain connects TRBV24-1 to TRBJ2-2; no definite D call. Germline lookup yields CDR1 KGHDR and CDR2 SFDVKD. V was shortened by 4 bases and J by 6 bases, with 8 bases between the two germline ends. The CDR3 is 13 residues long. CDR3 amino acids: CATSDPLPGELFF. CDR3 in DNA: TGTGCCACCAGTGACCCTCTTCCCGGGGAGCTGTTTTTT.

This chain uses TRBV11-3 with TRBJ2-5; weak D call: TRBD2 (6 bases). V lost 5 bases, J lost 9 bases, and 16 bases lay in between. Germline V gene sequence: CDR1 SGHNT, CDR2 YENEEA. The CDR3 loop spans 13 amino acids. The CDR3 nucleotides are TGTGCCAGCAGCACCGGGGAGGCAGTGGCCCAGTACTTC. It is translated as CASSTGEAVAQYF.

The CDR3 reads CASSLETWGLNEQFF. The CDR3, as DNA: TGTGCCAGCAGCTTAGAGACTTGGGGCCTCAATGAGCAGTTCTTC. This chain joins TRBV11-1 and TRBJ2-1; possible D gene TRBD1, 5 bases. The CDR3 sequence is 15 residues long. Germline CDR1 reads SGHAT; CDR2 reads FQDESV (reference sequence). Trimming left V 1 base short and J 6 bases short, with 13 bases between.

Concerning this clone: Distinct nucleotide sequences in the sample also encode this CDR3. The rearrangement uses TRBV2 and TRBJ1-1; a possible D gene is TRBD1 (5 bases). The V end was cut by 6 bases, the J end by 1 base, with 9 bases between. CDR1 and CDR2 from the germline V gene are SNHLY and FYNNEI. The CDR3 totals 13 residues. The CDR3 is CASRRQTNTEAFF. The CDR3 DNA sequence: TGTGCCAGCAGGAGACAGACGAACACTGAAGCTTTCTTT.

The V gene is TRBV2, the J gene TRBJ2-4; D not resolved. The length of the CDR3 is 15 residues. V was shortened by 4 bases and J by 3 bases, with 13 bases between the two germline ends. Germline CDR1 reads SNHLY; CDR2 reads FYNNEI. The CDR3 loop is CASSVERSDKNIQYF. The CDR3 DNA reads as TGTGCCAGCAGTGTTGAGAGATCTGACAAAAACATTCAGTACTTC.

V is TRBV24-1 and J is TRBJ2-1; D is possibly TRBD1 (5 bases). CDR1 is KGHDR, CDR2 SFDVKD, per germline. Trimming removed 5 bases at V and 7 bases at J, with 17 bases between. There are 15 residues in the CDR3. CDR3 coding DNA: TGTGCCACCAGTGTAGGCAGGGTCGGGCGAAATGAGCAGTTCTTC. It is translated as CATSVGRVGRNEQFF.

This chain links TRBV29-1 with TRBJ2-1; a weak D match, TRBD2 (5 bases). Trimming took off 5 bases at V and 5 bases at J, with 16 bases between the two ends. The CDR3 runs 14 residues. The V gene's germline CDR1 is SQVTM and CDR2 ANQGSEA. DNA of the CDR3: TGCAGCGTTCTGGCGGACTTAGGGAACAATGAGCAGTTCTTC. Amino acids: CSVLADLGNNEQFF.

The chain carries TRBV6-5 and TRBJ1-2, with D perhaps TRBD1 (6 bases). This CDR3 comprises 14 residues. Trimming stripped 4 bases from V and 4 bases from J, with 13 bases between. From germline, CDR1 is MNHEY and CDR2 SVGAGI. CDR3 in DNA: TGTGCCAGCAGTTCGACAGGACCCTTCTATGGCTACACCTTC. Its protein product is CASSSTGPFYGYTF.

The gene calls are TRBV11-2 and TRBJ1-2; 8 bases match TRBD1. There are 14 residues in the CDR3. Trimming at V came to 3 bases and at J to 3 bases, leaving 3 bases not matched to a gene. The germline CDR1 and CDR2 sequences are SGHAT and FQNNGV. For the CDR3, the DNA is TGTGCCAGCAGCTTCCACAGGGGGGACTATGGCTACACCTTC. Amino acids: CASSFHRGDYGYTF. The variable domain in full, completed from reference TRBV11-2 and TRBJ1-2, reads EAGVAQSPRYKIIEKRQSVAFWCNPISGHATLYWYQQILGQGPKLLIQFQNNGVVDDSQLPKDRFSAERLKGVDSTLKIQPAKLEDSAVYLCASSFHRGDYGYTFGSGTRLTVV.

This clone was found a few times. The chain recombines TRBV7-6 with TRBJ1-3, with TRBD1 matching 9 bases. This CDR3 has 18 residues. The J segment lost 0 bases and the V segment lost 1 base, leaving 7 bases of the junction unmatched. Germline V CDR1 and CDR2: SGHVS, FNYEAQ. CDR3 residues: CASSLEGQGRFSGNTIYF. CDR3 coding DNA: TGTGCCAGCAGCTTAGAGGGACAGGGTCGTTTCTCTGGAAACACCATATATTTT.

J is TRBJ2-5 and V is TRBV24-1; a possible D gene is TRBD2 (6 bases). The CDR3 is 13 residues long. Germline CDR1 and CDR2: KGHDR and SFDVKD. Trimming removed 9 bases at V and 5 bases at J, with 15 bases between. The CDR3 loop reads CATGTSTSETQYF. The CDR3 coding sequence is TGTGCCACCGGGACTTCCACCTCGGAGACCCAGTACTTC.

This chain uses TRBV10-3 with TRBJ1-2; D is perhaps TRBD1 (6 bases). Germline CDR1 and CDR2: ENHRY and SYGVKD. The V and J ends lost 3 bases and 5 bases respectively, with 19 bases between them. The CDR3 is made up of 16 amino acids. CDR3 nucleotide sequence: TGTGCCATCAGTGATCCGGGGACATCTCTTCCATATGGCTACACCTTC. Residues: CAISDPGTSLPYGYTF.

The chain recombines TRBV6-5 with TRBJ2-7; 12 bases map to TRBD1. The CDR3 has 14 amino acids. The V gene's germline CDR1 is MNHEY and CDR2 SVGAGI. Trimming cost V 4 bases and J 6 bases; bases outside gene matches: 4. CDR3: CASSWDRGQLEQYF. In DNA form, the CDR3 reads TGTGCCAGCAGTTGGGACAGGGGGCAACTCGAGCAGTACTTC.

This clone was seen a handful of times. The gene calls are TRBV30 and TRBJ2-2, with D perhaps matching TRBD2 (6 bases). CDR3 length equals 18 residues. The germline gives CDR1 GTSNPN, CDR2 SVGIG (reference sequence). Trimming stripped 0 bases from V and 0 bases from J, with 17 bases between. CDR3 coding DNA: TGTGCCTGGAGTGTCTGGCAGGGACTGACCGCGAACACCGGGGAGCTGTTTTTT. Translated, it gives CAWSVWQGLTANTGELFF.

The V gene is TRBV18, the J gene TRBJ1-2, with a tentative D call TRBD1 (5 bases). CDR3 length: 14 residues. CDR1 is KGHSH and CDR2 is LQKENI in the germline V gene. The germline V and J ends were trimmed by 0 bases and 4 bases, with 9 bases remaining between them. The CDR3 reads CASSPPLQGYGYTF. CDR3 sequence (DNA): TGTGCCAGCTCACCACCGTTGCAGGGCTATGGCTACACCTTC.

CDR3 sequence (DNA): TGTGCCAGCAGTTACACAGGGGGTGGGGAAAAACTGTTTTTT. Its translation is CASSYTGGGEKLFF. The rearrangement links TRBV6-5 to TRBJ1-4, with TRBD1 matching over 8 bases. The CDR3 has 14 amino acids. V was clipped by 2 bases and J by 8 bases; unmatched bases: 4. CDR1 MNHEY and CDR2 SVGAGI come from the germline V gene.

CDR3 in DNA: TGTGCCAGCAGCCCCCTAGGACAGGGTCGCGACAATGAGCAGTTCTTC. Protein product: CASSPLGQGRDNEQFF. This chain links TRBV13 with TRBJ2-1, with 8 bases lining up with TRBD1. Looked up from germline, CDR1 is PRHDT and CDR2 is FYEKMQ (reference sequence). This CDR3 has 16 residues. The V gene end was trimmed by 5 bases and the J gene end by 5 bases; junction bases not matched to a gene: 11. The entire variable domain, with the rest obtained from reference TRBV13 and TRBJ2-1, is as follows: AAGVIQSPRHLIKEKRETATLKCYPIPRHDTVYWYQQGPGQDPQFLISFYEKMQSDKGSIPDRFSAQQFSDYHSELNMSSLELGDSALYFCASSPLGQGRDNEQFFGPGTRLTVL.

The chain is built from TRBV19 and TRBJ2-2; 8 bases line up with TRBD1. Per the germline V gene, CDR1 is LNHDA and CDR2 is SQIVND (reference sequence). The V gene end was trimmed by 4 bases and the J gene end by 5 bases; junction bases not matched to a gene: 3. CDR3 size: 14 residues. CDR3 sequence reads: CASSNGQGTGELFF. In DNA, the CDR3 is TGTGCCAGTAGTAACGGACAGGGTACCGGGGAGCTGTTTTTT.

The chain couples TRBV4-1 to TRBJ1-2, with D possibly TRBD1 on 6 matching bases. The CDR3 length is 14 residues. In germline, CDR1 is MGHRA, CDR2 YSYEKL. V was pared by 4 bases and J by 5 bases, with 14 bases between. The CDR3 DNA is TGCGCCAGCAGCCCCGGACAGCTGGGTTATGGCTACACCTTC. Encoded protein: CASSPGQLGYGYTF.

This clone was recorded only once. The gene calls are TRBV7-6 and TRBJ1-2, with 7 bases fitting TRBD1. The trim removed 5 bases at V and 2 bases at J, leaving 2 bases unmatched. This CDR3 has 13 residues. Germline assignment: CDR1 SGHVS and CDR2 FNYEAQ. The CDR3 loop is CASSLGQNYGYTF. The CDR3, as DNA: TGTGCCAGCAGCCTGGGACAGAACTATGGCTACACCTTC.

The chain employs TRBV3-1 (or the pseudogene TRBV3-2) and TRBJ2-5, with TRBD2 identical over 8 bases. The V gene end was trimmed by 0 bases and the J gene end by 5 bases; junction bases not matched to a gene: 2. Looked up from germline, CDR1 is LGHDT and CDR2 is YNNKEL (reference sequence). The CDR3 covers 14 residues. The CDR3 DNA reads TGTGCCAGCAGCCAAGATACGGGGGGGGAGACCCAGTACTTC. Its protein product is CASSQDTGGETQYF.

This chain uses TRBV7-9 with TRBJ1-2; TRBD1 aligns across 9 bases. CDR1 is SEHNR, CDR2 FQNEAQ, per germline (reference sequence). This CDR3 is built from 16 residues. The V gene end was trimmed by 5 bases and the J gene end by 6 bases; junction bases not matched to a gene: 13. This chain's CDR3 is CASSGTGGYSADGYTF. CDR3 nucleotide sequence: TGTGCCAGCAGCGGCACAGGGGGCTATTCAGCTGATGGCTACACCTTC.

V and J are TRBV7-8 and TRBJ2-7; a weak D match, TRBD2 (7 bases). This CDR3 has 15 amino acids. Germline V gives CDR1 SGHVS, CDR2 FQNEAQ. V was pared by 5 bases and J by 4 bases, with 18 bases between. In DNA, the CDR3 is TGTGCCAGCAGCCAAAGGGGGGGCTTACCTTACGAGCAGTACTTC. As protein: CASSQRGGLPYEQYF.

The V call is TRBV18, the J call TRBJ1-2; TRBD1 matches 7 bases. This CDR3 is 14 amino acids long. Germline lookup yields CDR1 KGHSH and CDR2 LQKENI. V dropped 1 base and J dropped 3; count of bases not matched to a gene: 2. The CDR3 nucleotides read TGTGCCAGCTCACCACGGGACAGCCACTATGGCTACACCTTC. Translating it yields CASSPRDSHYGYTF. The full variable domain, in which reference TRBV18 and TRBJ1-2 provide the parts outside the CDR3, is NAGVMQNPRHLVRRRGQEARLRCSPMKGHSHVYWYRQLPEEGLKFMVYLQKENIIDESGMPKERFSAEFPKEGPSILRIQQVVRGDSAAYFCASSPRDSHYGYTFGSGTRLTVV.

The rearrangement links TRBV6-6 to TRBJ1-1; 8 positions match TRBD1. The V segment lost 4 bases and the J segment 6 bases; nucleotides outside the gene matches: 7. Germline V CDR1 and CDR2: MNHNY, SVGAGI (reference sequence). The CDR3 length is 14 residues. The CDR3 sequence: CASSLDRVWPEAFF. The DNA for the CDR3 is TGTGCCAGCAGTTTGGACAGGGTCTGGCCTGAAGCTTTCTTT.

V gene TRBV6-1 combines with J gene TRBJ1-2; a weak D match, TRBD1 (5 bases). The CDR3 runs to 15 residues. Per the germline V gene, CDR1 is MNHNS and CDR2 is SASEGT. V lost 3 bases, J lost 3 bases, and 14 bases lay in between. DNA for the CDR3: TGTGCCAGCAGTGATTATCGGGGGATCGACTATGGCTACACCTTC. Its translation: CASSDYRGIDYGYTF.

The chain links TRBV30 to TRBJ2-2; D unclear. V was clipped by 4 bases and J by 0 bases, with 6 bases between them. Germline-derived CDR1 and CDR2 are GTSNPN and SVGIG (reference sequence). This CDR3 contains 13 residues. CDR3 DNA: TGTGCCTGGATGGTAGCGAACACCGGGGAGCTGTTTTTT. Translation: CAWMVANTGELFF. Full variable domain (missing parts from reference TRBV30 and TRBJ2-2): SQTIHQWPATLVQPVGSPLSLECTVEGTSNPNLYWYRQAAGRGLQLLFYSVGIGQISSEVPQNLSASRPQDRQFILSSKKLLLSDSGFYLCAWMVANTGELFFGEGSRLTVL.

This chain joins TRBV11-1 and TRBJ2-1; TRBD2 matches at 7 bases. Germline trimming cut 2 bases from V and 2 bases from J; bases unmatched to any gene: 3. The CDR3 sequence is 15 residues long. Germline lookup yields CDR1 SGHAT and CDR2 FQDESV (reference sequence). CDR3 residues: CASSLKAGAYNEQFF. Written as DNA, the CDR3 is TGTGCCAGCAGCTTAAAGGCGGGGGCCTACAATGAGCAGTTCTTC.